Below are 22 T cell receptor beta chains sequenced from a single sample in a study of T cell responses to AZD1222 COVID-19 vaccine. Sequencing was performed with immunoSEQ multiplex PCR; in TCRdb, only in-frame clones are kept and a portion is missing. The sample lists approximately 100,000 clones; 87% were seen once. This material consisted of peripheral blood, taken 28 days after the second AZD1222 dose. These receptors were collected from an adult who received the AZD1222 COVID-19 vaccine.

This rearrangement joins TRBV28 to TRBJ1-2; perhaps TRBD1 as D (5 bases). Trimming left V 0 bases short and J 0 bases short, with 8 bases between. The CDR3 is 15 residues long. The germline V gene has CDR1 MDHEN and CDR2 SYDVKM. The CDR3 loop is CASSLWLTANYGYTF. CDR3 sequence (DNA): TGTGCCAGCAGTTTATGGTTGACAGCTAACTATGGCTACACCTTC.

There are many counts of this clone. The chain joins TRBV5-3 to TRBJ1-3; no definite D call. TRBV5-3 is noted as an ORF with a role that remains uncertain. CDR3 size: 17 residues. V lost 1 base and J 0 bases, leaving 14 bases between the germline ends. The CDR3 DNA reads as TGTGCCAGAAGCTTGTTGATCTTAGTTTGCTCTGGAAACACCATATATTTT. Residues: CARSLLILVCSGNTIYF.

This rearrangement joins TRBV27 to TRBJ2-7; 10 bases align to TRBD1. Germline V CDR1 and CDR2: MNHEY, SMNVEV (reference sequence). V was pared by 3 bases and J by 2 bases, with 4 bases of the junction left unmatched. This CDR3 region has 15 residues. The CDR3 protein is CASSFLGQGAYEQYF. CDR3 coding DNA: TGTGCCAGCAGTTTCCTTGGACAGGGGGCCTACGAGCAGTACTTC.

The chain joins TRBV23-1 to TRBJ1-5; 9 bases line up with TRBD1. TRBV23-1 is marked as an open reading frame, function uncertain. This CDR3 contains 16 residues. Unmatched junction bases numbered 7, after V lost 0 bases and J lost 7 bases. CDR3 in amino acids: CASSQSAQGAWQPQHF. The CDR3 DNA reads TGCGCCAGCAGTCAATCGGCACAGGGGGCTTGGCAGCCCCAGCATTTT.

This clone was observed once. CDR3 DNA: TGTGCCAGCAGCTACCCGGGACAGGGGCCGGACAATGAGCAGTTCTTC. Translating gives CASSYPGQGPDNEQFF. This sequence joins TRBV5-4 and TRBJ2-1, with 10 positions matching TRBD1. The CDR3 has 16 amino acids. Germline CDR1 and CDR2: SGHNT and YYREEE (reference sequence). J lost 5 bases, V lost 3 bases, and 8 bases had no gene match.

V is TRBV4-2 and J is TRBJ1-1; 8 nucleotides line up with TRBD1. The CDR3 is 14 amino acids. Losses at the gene ends were 0 bases for V and 7 bases for J; bases not matched to a gene: 4. Germline V gene sequence: CDR1 LGHNA, CDR2 YNFKEQ. CDR3 sequence reads: CASSQDFGQGEAFF. CDR3 DNA: TGTGCCAGCAGCCAAGACTTCGGACAGGGTGAAGCTTTCTTT.

The chain employs TRBV3-1 (or the pseudogene TRBV3-2) and TRBJ2-3; D remains unclear. V lost 8 bases and J 0 bases, leaving 9 bases between the germline ends. The CDR3 totals 13 residues. From germline, CDR1 is LGHDT and CDR2 YNNKEL (reference sequence). CDR3 sequence: CASRASSTDTQYF. The CDR3 DNA follows: TGTGCCAGCCGAGCGTCTAGCACAGATACGCAGTATTTT.

The chain has TRBV3-1 (or the pseudogene TRBV3-2) and TRBJ2-6, with D possibly being TRBD1 (6 bases). CDR3 length: 16 residues. The germline V gene has CDR1 LGHDT and CDR2 YNNKEL (reference sequence). Between the trimmed V and J ends, which lost 4 bases and 0 bases, there was a span of 10 bases. CDR3 in DNA: TGTGCCAGCAGCCGACAGGACCCCTCTGGGGCCAACGTCCTGACTTTC. Translated: CASSRQDPSGANVLTF.

In this sample, this clone turned up a few times. The chain couples TRBV6-5 to TRBJ2-1, with TRBD2 matching over 12 bases. The V gene end was trimmed by 0 bases and the J gene end by 12 bases; junction bases not matched to a gene: 6. Germline values: CDR1 MNHEY, CDR2 SVGAGI. The CDR3 runs 15 residues. In nucleotides, the CDR3 is TGTGCCAGCAGTTACTCGACTAGCGGGAGTAGTAGGCAGTTCTTC. Translating it yields CASSYSTSGSSRQFF.

The chain carries TRBV27 and TRBJ1-6; D ambiguous. Germline-derived CDR1 and CDR2 are MNHEY and SMNVEV (reference sequence). The CDR3 has 12 amino acids. Trimming removed 7 bases from V and 7 bases from J, with 8 bases in between. CDR3 in DNA: TGTGCCAGCACCCGACGAAATTCACCCCTCCACTTT. It encodes CASTRRNSPLHF.

This chain connects TRBV30 to TRBJ1-6; D unclear. Per germline, CDR1 GTSNPN and CDR2 SVGIG (reference sequence). CDR3 length equals 13 residues. The V end lost 4 bases, the J end lost 5 bases, and 9 bases lay between the germline ends. The CDR3, as DNA: TGTGCCTGGAATTCGCGGGATAATTCACCCCTCCACTTT. Translating it yields CAWNSRDNSPLHF.

The V and J genes are TRBV3-1 (or the pseudogene TRBV3-2) and TRBJ2-7; D not certain. This CDR3 is built from 13 residues. Deletions cut 0 bases from V and 2 bases from J, with 5 bases between. Germline V gene sequence: CDR1 LGHDT, CDR2 YNNKEL (reference sequence). The CDR3 nucleotides read TGTGCCAGCAGCCAAGATCTTACCTACGAGCAGTACTTC. Its protein product is CASSQDLTYEQYF.

The chain recombines TRBV15 with TRBJ1-6, with a tentative D call TRBD1 (5 bases). V shed 4 bases and J shed 0 bases, with 16 bases lying between them. The CDR3 runs 18 residues. Germline V gene data show CDR1 as LNHNV and CDR2 as YYDKDF (reference sequence). CDR3 nucleotides: TGTGCCACCAGCAAATATGGGACTGCTATCTCCTATAATTCACCCCTCCACTTT. Amino acids: CATSKYGTAISYNSPLHF.

The chain is built from TRBV28 and TRBJ2-7; 7 bases map to TRBD2. Germline CDR1 is MDHEN and CDR2 is SYDVKM. V lost 2 bases, J lost 1 base, and 5 bases stayed unmatched. The CDR3 runs to 15 residues. The CDR3, as DNA: TGTGCCAGCAGTTTACGCGGGAGCTCGTCCTACGAGCAGTACTTC. Residues: CASSLRGSSSYEQYF.

The chain links TRBV11-3 to TRBJ2-2; D ambiguous. CDR1 and CDR2 (germline): SGHNT, YENEEA. The CDR3 has 14 amino acids. Deletions cut 1 base from V and 0 bases from J, with 3 bases between. CDR3 nucleotides: TGTGCCAGCAGCTTAGGACCGAACACCGGGGAGCTGTTTTTT. Its translation: CASSLGPNTGELFF.

The chain has TRBV6-5 and TRBJ1-2; D unresolved. The CDR3 spans 14 residues. The V end was cut by 6 bases, the J end by 7 bases, with 18 bases between. Germline V lookup: CDR1 MNHEY, CDR2 SVGAGI. The CDR3, as DNA: TGTGCCAGCAGGGGTACTGGAGAGTACGCTGGCTACACCTTC. It specifies CASRGTGEYAGYTF.

Turning to this clone: Within the sample, other DNA sequences also encode this same CDR3. The chain is built from TRBV18 and TRBJ2-7, with 9 bases matching TRBD1. This CDR3 is 15 amino acids long. Per the germline V gene, CDR1 is KGHSH and CDR2 is LQKENI. Trimming removed 4 bases from V and 0 bases from J; junction bases left unmatched: 4. The CDR3 sequence: CASSLGTGSSYEQYF. CDR3 in DNA: TGTGCCAGCTCACTCGGGACAGGGAGCTCCTACGAGCAGTACTTC.

The V gene is TRBV4-1, the J gene TRBJ2-2; TRBD1 matches at 7 bases. V was clipped by 10 bases and J by 3 bases; unmatched bases: 11. This CDR3 region has 15 residues. The germline CDR1 and CDR2 sequences are MGHRA and YSYEKL. The CDR3 DNA reads as TGCGCCACCCGAACAGGGGCCGGGTACACCGGGGAGCTGTTTTTT. This gives the protein CATRTGAGYTGELFF.

The V and J genes are TRBV9 and TRBJ2-7; 8 nucleotides agree with TRBD2. J gave up 4 bases and V 0 bases, and 15 bases lay outside the gene matches. Germline CDR1 is SGDLS and CDR2 is YYNGEE. CDR3 length equals 18 residues. CDR3 amino acids: CASSVGIKTSAGRYEQYF. CDR3 nucleotide sequence: TGTGCCAGCAGCGTAGGAATCAAGACTAGCGCGGGGAGGTACGAGCAGTACTTC.

The chain carries TRBV6-5 and TRBJ1-4; D is unresolved. Deletions cut 8 bases from V and 2 bases from J, with 15 bases between. CDR1 is MNHEY and CDR2 is SVGAGI in the germline V gene. The CDR3 sequence is 15 residues long. In nucleotides, the CDR3 is TGTGCCAGCCGCCGGGTCGGAAGGACTAATGAAAAACTGTTTTTT. It is translated as CASRRVGRTNEKLFF.

The chain recombines TRBV10-3 with TRBJ2-5; 11 bases align to TRBD2. The trim removed 5 bases at V and 5 bases at J, leaving 7 bases unmatched. Germline CDR1 and CDR2: ENHRY and SYGVKD. The CDR3 runs to 15 residues. In DNA, the CDR3 is TGTGCCATCAGTAACTTAGCGGGAGGGAAGGAGACCCAGTACTTC. Translating gives CAISNLAGGKETQYF.

The gene calls are TRBV19 and TRBJ2-1; TRBD2 agrees at 10 bases. CDR3 length: 18 residues. J gave up 8 bases and V 3 bases, and 16 bases lay outside the gene matches. CDR1 LNHDA and CDR2 SQIVND come from the germline V gene (reference sequence). CDR3 loop: CASSMGRRLAGEIDEQFF. CDR3 in DNA: TGTGCCAGTAGTATGGGGAGGAGGCTAGCGGGAGAAATTGATGAGCAGTTCTTC.